Presented here are 27 T cell receptor beta chains from one specimen sequenced in a study of blood T cell repertoires in COVID-19. Repertoires were generated with immunoSEQ multiplex PCR, while TCRdb's copy carries only in-frame clones and drops some. There are some 180,000 clones in the sample; more than 80% occur only once, and more than 5.5% lies in the top ten. The sequenced sample consisted of peripheral blood. Receptors were obtained from a human donor in a cohort sampled during active COVID-19.

The chain employs TRBV19 and TRBJ1-2; TRBD1 matches at 9 bases. Germline V gene sequence: CDR1 LNHDA, CDR2 SQIVND (reference sequence). This CDR3 has 15 amino acids. The V segment lost 3 bases and the J segment 4 bases; nucleotides outside the gene matches: 6. CDR3 coding DNA: TGTGCCAGTAGTATGGGACAGGGTTACGGCTATGGCTACACCTTC. Amino acids: CASSMGQGYGYGYTF.

This chain uses TRBV10-3 with TRBJ1-1; tentatively, D is TRBD1 (6 bases). Germline loops: CDR1 ENHRY, CDR2 SYGVKD. V was pared by 7 bases and J by 5 bases, with 17 bases between. This CDR3 has 14 amino acids. The CDR3 DNA reads TGTGCCATCACGGCTCACAGGGAAAAGACTGAAGCTTTCTTT. It yields the protein CAITAHREKTEAFF.

V and J are TRBV7-3 and TRBJ2-7; 8 bases line up with TRBD1. The junction had 5 bases not matched to a gene; V was cut back by 1 base and J by 3 bases. Per the germline V gene, CDR1 is SGHTA and CDR2 is FQGTGA. CDR3 size: 15 residues. CDR3 in amino acids: CASSLIKDRGYEQYF. As DNA, the CDR3 is TGTGCCAGCAGCTTAATCAAAGACAGGGGCTACGAGCAGTACTTC.

The rearrangement links TRBV6-7 to TRBJ1-3; 7 nucleotides match TRBD1. TRBV6-7 carries the ORF label, with uncertain function. The CDR3 loop spans 18 amino acids. V lost 6 bases and J lost 0; bases outside the gene matches: 14. This CDR3 reads CASSPGQTRVLSGNTIYF. The CDR3 DNA is TGTGCCAGCAGCCCGGGACAGACACGCGTACTCTCTGGAAACACCATATATTTT.

This clone was seen a handful of times. This rearrangement joins TRBV27 to TRBJ1-6, with 8 bases matching TRBD1. CDR1 MNHEY and CDR2 SMNVEV come from the germline V gene (reference sequence). V trimming: 5 bases; J trimming: 7 bases; junction bases outside the gene matches: 7. The CDR3 has 15 amino acids. The CDR3 bases are TGTGCCAGCAGTCCACGGACAGGGCTGAATTCACCCCTCCACTTT. Its protein product is CASSPRTGLNSPLHF.

This rearrangement joins TRBV6-2 or TRBV6-3 to TRBJ2-1, with D tentatively TRBD2 (6 bases). Germline V gene data show CDR1 as MNHEY and CDR2 as SVGEGT. The CDR3 spans 15 residues. V lost 1 base, J lost 5 bases, and 12 bases lay in between. The CDR3 sequence is CASSYLWGDDNEQFF. CDR3 coding DNA: TGTGCCAGCAGTTACTTGTGGGGGGACGACAATGAGCAGTTCTTC.

The gene calls are TRBV3-1 (or the pseudogene TRBV3-2) and TRBJ1-1, with a weak D call TRBD1 (5 bases). The CDR3 spans 17 residues. Per the germline V gene, CDR1 is LGHDT and CDR2 is YNNKEL (reference sequence). V was pared by 1 base and J by 4 bases, with 19 bases between. The CDR3 nucleotides are TGTGCCAGCAGCCAAGCCGGCTTAGTGGGGGGTAGCACTGAAGCTTTCTTT. It codes for CASSQAGLVGGSTEAFF.

The rearrangement links TRBV2 to TRBJ2-5; weak D call: TRBD2 (7 bases). CDR1 is SNHLY and CDR2 is FYNNEI in the germline V gene. This CDR3 comprises 14 residues. V was shortened by 6 bases and J by 5 bases, with 16 bases between the two germline ends. CDR3 in DNA: TGTGCCAGCAGGTCCCGGGGGGCCGGGGAGACCCAGTACTTC. Translation: CASRSRGAGETQYF.

The chain carries TRBV5-1 and TRBJ1-1; no clear D. V was cut by 0 bases and J by 5 bases, with 11 bases left in between. CDR3 size: 14 residues. Germline assignment: CDR1 SGHRS and CDR2 YFSETQ. The CDR3 spells CASSLVEVGTEAFF. The CDR3 DNA follows: TGCGCCAGCAGCTTGGTTGAGGTTGGGACTGAAGCTTTCTTT. Supplemented by reference TRBV5-1 and TRBJ1-1, the full variable domain reads KAGVTQTPRYLIKTRGQQVTLSCSPISGHRSVSWYQQTPGQGLQFLFEYFSETQRNKGNFPGRFSGRQFSNSRSEMNVSTLELGDSALYLCASSLVEVGTEAFFGQGTRLTVV.

The chain joins TRBV5-1 to TRBJ1-2, with 8 positions matching TRBD1. CDR1 is SGHRS and CDR2 is YFSETQ in the germline V gene. The CDR3 extends over 12 amino acids. V shed 4 bases, J shed 8 bases, and the junction held 4 bases outside the gene matches. CDR3 bases: TGCGCCAGCAGCCAGGGGGCGCGAGGCTACACCTTC. Protein: CASSQGARGYTF.

The rearrangement uses TRBV19 and TRBJ1-5, with a possible D match to TRBD1 (6 bases). This CDR3 comprises 14 residues. The V and J ends lost 7 bases and 6 bases respectively, with 16 bases between them. Germline lookup yields CDR1 LNHDA and CDR2 SQIVND (reference sequence). Here the CDR3 DNA reads TGTGCCAGTACAGGGGCCCCTGTCGTTCAGCCCCAGCATTTT. Amino acid sequence: CASTGAPVVQPQHF.

The chain joins TRBV30 to TRBJ1-1; a weak D match, TRBD1 (6 bases). CDR1 and CDR2 (germline): GTSNPN, SVGIG (reference sequence). V dropped 6 bases and J dropped 9 bases, with 14 bases sitting between them. The CDR3 loop spans 11 amino acids. The CDR3 sequence: CACRGREQAFF. The CDR3 coding sequence is TGTGCCTGCAGGGGTCGGGAACAAGCTTTCTTT.

The rearrangement joins TRBV6-5 to TRBJ1-1, with TRBD1 identical over 10 bases. Trimming removed 6 bases from V and 6 bases from J; junction bases left unmatched: 4. Per the germline V gene, CDR1 is MNHEY and CDR2 is SVGAGI. This CDR3 is 13 amino acids long. The CDR3 region is CASRRDRGSEAFF. In nucleotides, the CDR3 is TGTGCCAGCAGAAGGGACAGGGGCTCTGAAGCTTTCTTT.

The J gene is TRBJ1-1, the V gene TRBV5-4, with D tentatively TRBD1 (6 bases). Per germline, CDR1 SGHNT and CDR2 YYREEE (reference sequence). This CDR3 has 16 residues. The V and J ends lost 0 bases and 5 bases respectively, with 17 bases between them. The CDR3 is CASSLGAGAIWTEAFF. As DNA, the CDR3 is TGTGCCAGCAGCTTGGGGGCGGGGGCTATATGGACTGAAGCTTTCTTT.

The rearrangement joins TRBV9 to TRBJ2-7, with 7 bases matching TRBD1. Unmatched junction bases numbered 7, after V lost 4 bases and J lost 3 bases. The CDR3 extends over 14 amino acids. CDR1 and CDR2 from the germline V gene are SGDLS and YYNGEE. The CDR3 sequence: CASSPRDSRYEQYF. The CDR3 region has the DNA TGTGCCAGCAGCCCCCGGGACAGCCGCTACGAGCAGTACTTC.

This clone was picked up one time. The gene calls are TRBV9 and TRBJ2-7; 7 positions agree with TRBD1. The germline V gene has CDR1 SGDLS and CDR2 YYNGEE. This CDR3 has 15 residues. The J segment lost 2 bases and the V segment lost 0 bases, leaving 5 bases of the junction unmatched. CDR3 in DNA: TGTGCCAGCAGCGTAGCCGGGACAGATACCTACGAGCAGTACTTC. Its protein product is CASSVAGTDTYEQYF.

The J gene is TRBJ1-2, the V gene TRBV6-5; 10 bases are shared with TRBD1. The CDR3 is 12 residues long. The V segment lost 5 bases and the J segment 8 bases; nucleotides outside the gene matches: 2. CDR1 is MNHEY, CDR2 SVGAGI, per germline. CDR3 bases: TGTGCCAGCAGTATGACAGGGGGCGGCTACACCTTC. This gives the protein CASSMTGGGYTF.

This clone has just one count. The chain joins TRBV6-5 to TRBJ1-1, with D perhaps TRBD1 (5 bases). Germline-derived CDR1 and CDR2 are MNHEY and SVGAGI. Trimming removed 2 bases from V and 1 base from J, with 11 bases in between. CDR3 size: 15 residues. DNA for the CDR3: TGTGCCAGCAGTTACCGGGGGGTCTCGAACACTGAAGCTTTCTTT. Its translation: CASSYRGVSNTEAFF.

The chain combines TRBV5-4 with TRBJ2-7, with 10 bases aligning to TRBD1. V trimming: 5 bases; J trimming: 7 bases; junction bases outside the gene matches: 9. The germline V gene has CDR1 SGHNT and CDR2 YYREEE (reference sequence). CDR3 length equals 14 residues. For the CDR3, the DNA is TGTGCCAGCAGTCGGGACAGGGGAGGGCGGGAGCAGTACTTC. It encodes CASSRDRGGREQYF.

This clone occurred once. The J gene is TRBJ1-5, the V gene TRBV19, with 7 bases identical to TRBD1. Per germline, CDR1 LNHDA and CDR2 SQIVND (reference sequence). Trimming removed 5 bases from V and 5 bases from J; junction bases left unmatched: 9. The CDR3 has 15 amino acids. CDR3 coding DNA: TGTGCCAGTAGTGTCCACAGGGGAGGAGATCAGCCCCAGCATTTT. It encodes CASSVHRGGDQPQHF.

The J gene is TRBJ1-1, the V gene TRBV5-6; no reliable D call. CDR3 size: 11 residues. V was shortened by 6 bases and J by 1 base, with 4 bases between the two germline ends. Germline V CDR1 and CDR2: SGHDT, YYEEEE. For the CDR3, the DNA is TGTGCCAGCACCCGGAACACTGAAGCTTTCTTT. Protein product: CASTRNTEAFF.

The CDR3 nucleotides are TGCGCCAGCAGCTTGGAAGGACTAGGTGGTAGTGAGCAGTTCTTC. As protein: CASSLEGLGGSEQFF. This chain connects TRBV5-1 to TRBJ2-1; 7 nucleotides line up with TRBD2. Germline V gene sequence: CDR1 SGHRS, CDR2 YFSETQ. This CDR3 has 15 residues. J gave up 9 bases and V 0 bases, and 9 bases lay outside the gene matches.

This rearrangement joins TRBV7-6 to TRBJ2-1; 8 positions match TRBD2. This CDR3 is built from 18 residues. V shed 5 bases, J shed 1 base, and the junction held 13 bases outside the gene matches. Per the germline V gene, CDR1 is SGHVS and CDR2 is FNYEAQ. The CDR3 here is CASSGVGGLAGSYNEQFF. The CDR3 DNA is TGTGCCAGCAGCGGCGTTGGAGGGCTAGCGGGTTCCTACAATGAGCAGTTCTTC.

A few counts support this clone. This rearrangement joins TRBV14 to TRBJ1-5; 7 bases match TRBD1. The trim removed 5 bases at V and 2 bases at J, leaving 6 bases unmatched. The CDR3 is made up of 15 amino acids. CDR1 is SGHDN, CDR2 FVKESK, per germline. CDR3 nucleotide sequence: TGTGCCAGCAGCGCGACAGGGTTCGGCAATCAGCCCCAGCATTTT. Protein product: CASSATGFGNQPQHF.

The J gene is TRBJ2-7, the V gene TRBV18, with 14 positions matching TRBD2. V lost 6 bases, J lost 7 bases, and 8 bases stayed unmatched. From germline, CDR1 is KGHSH and CDR2 LQKENI. The CDR3 is made up of 15 amino acids. The CDR3 is CASSPGLAGGGEQYF. CDR3 in DNA: TGTGCCAGCTCCCCCGGACTAGCGGGGGGCGGAGAGCAGTACTTC.

The CDR3 reads CASSWKMTGFNEKLFF. CDR3 sequence (DNA): TGCGCCAGCAGCTGGAAGATGACAGGCTTTAATGAAAAACTGTTTTTT. The J gene is TRBJ1-4, the V gene TRBV5-1, with a weak D call TRBD1 (6 bases). V lost 3 bases and J 4 bases, leaving 16 bases between the germline ends. The germline V gene encodes CDR1 SGHRS and CDR2 YFSETQ. This CDR3 is 16 amino acids long.

This clone was observed a single time. One end of the junction fails to match germline, which may point to a read error. The J gene is TRBJ2-7, the V gene TRBV7-7; D is possibly TRBD2 (5 bases). This CDR3 is built from 15 residues. CDR1 is SSHAT, CDR2 FNYEAQ, per germline (reference sequence). CDR3 region: CASSLGEGSSYEQYF. CDR3 nucleotide sequence: TGTGCTAGCAGCTTAGGAGAGGGCAGCTCCTACGAGCAGTACTTC.